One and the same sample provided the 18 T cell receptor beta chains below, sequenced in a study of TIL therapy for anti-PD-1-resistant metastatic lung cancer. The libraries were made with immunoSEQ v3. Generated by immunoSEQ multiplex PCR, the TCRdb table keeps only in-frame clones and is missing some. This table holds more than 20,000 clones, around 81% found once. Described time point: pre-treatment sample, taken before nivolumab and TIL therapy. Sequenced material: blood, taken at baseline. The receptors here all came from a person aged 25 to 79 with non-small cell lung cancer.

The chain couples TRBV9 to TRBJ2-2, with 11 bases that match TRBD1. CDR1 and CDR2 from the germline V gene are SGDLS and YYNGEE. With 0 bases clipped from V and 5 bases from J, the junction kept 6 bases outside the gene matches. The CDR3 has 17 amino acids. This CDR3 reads CASSVGQGTGGTGELFF. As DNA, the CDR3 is TGTGCCAGCAGCGTAGGCCAGGGGACAGGGGGTACCGGGGAGCTGTTTTTT.

CDR3 coding DNA: TGTGCCAGCAATAAGATCCTAGGCGAGCAGTACTTC. This codes for CASNKILGEQYF. The rearrangement links TRBV2 to TRBJ2-7; D is uncertain. The germline V and J ends were trimmed by 7 bases and 6 bases, with 13 bases remaining between them. Germline V gene data show CDR1 as SNHLY and CDR2 as FYNNEI. The length of the CDR3 is 12 residues.

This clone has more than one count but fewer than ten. Written as DNA, the CDR3 is TGTGCCAGCAGTCCCCTCCCCGTACTAGCGGGGGGTTCCTACGAGCAGTACTTC. Translating gives CASSPLPVLAGGSYEQYF. V usage is TRBV27 and J usage is TRBJ2-7; 12 nucleotides line up with TRBD2. Per the germline V gene, CDR1 is MNHEY and CDR2 is SMNVEV (reference sequence). This CDR3 spans 18 amino acids. With V trimmed by 5 bases and J by 1 base, 12 bases remained unmatched.

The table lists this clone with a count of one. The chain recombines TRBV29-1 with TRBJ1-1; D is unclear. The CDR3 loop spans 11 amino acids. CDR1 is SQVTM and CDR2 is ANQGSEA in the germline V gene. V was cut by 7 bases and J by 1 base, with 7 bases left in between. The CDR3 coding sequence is TGCAGCGGGACTGAGAACACTGAAGCTTTCTTT. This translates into CSGTENTEAFF.

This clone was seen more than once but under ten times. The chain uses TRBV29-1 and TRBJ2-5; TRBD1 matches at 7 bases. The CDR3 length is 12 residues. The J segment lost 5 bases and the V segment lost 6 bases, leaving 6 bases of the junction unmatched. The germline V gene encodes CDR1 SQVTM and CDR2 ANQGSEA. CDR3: CSVSRGQETQYF. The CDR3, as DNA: TGCAGCGTATCTAGGGGGCAGGAGACCCAGTACTTC.

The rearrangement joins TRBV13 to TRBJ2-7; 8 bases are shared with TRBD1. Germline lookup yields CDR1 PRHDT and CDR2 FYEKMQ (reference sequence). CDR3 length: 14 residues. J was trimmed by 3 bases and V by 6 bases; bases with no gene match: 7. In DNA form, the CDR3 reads TGTGCCAGCAGGAAAGGACAGGGAGGCTACGAGCAGTACTTC. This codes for CASRKGQGGYEQYF.

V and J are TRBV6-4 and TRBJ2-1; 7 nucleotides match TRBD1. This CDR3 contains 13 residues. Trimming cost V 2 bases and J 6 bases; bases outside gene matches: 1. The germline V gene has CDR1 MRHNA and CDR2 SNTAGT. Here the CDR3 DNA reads TGTGCCAGCAGTGACGGGACAGTCAATGAGCAGTTCTTC. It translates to CASSDGTVNEQFF.

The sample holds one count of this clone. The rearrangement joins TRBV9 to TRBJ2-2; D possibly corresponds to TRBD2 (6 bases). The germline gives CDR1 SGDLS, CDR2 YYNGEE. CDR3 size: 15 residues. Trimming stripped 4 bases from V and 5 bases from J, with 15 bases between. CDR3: CASSFSGTSTGELFF. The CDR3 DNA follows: TGTGCCAGCAGCTTCTCCGGGACTTCGACCGGGGAGCTGTTTTTT.

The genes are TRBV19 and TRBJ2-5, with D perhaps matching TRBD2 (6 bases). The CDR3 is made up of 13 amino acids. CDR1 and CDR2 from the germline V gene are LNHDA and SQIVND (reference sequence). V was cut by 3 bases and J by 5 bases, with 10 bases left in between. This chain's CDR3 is CASSIWGRETQYF. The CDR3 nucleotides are TGTGCCAGTAGTATCTGGGGGAGGGAGACCCAGTACTTC.

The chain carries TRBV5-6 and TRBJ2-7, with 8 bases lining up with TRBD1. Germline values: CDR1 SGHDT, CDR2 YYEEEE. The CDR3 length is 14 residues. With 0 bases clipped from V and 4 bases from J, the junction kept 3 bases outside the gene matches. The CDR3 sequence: CASSLGQGSYEQYF. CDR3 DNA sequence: TGTGCCAGCAGCTTGGGACAGGGGTCGTACGAGCAGTACTTC. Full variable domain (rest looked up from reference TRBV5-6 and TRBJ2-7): DAGVTQSPTHLIKTRGQQVTLRCSPKSGHDTVSWYQQALGQGPQFIFQYYEEEERQRGNFPDRFSGHQFPNYSSELNVNALLLGDSALYLCASSLGQGSYEQYFGPGTRLTVT.

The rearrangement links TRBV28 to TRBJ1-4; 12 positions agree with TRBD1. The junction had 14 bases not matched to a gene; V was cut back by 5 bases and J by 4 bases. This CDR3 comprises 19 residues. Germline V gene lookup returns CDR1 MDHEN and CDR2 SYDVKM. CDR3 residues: CASSQPGTGGWVFNEKLFF. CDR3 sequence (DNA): TGTGCCAGCAGTCAGCCCGGGACAGGGGGCTGGGTCTTTAATGAAAAACTGTTTTTT.

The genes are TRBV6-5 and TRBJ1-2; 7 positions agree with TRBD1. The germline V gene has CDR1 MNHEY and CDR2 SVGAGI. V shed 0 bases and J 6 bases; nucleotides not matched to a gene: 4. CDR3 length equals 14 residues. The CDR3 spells CASSYSTGLDGYTF. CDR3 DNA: TGTGCCAGCAGTTACTCGACAGGGCTGGATGGCTACACCTTC.

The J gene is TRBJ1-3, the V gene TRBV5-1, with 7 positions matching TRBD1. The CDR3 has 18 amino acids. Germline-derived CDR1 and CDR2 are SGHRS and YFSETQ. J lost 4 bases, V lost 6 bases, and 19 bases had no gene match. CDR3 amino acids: CASTLGQPTLPEGNTIYF. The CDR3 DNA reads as TGCGCCAGCACTCTGGGACAGCCTACTCTCCCGGAGGGAAACACCATATATTTT.

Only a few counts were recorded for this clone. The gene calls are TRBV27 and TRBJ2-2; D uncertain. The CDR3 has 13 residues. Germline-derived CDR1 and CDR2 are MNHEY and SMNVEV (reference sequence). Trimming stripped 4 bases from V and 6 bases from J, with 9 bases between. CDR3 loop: CASSSRMAGELFF. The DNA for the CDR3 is TGTGCCAGCAGTTCTAGGATGGCCGGGGAGCTGTTTTTT.

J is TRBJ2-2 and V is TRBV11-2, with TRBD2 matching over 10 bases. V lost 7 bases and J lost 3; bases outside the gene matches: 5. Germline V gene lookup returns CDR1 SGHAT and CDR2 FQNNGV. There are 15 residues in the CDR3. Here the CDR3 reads CASNRAGGYTGELFF. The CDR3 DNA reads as TGTGCCAGCAACAGAGCGGGGGGGTACACCGGGGAGCTGTTTTTT.

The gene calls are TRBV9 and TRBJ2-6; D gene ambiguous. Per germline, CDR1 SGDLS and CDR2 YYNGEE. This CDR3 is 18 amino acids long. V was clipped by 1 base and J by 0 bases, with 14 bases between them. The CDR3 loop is CASSVLNFMFSGANVLTF. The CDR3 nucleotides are TGTGCCAGCAGCGTACTTAATTTTATGTTCTCTGGGGCCAACGTCCTGACTTTC.

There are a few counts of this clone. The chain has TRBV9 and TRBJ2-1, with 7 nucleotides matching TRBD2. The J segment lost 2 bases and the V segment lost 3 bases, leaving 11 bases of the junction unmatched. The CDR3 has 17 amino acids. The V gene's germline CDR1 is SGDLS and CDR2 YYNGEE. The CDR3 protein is CASSAATASGPYNEQFF. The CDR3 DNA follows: TGTGCCAGCAGCGCTGCCACAGCTAGCGGCCCCTACAATGAGCAGTTCTTC.

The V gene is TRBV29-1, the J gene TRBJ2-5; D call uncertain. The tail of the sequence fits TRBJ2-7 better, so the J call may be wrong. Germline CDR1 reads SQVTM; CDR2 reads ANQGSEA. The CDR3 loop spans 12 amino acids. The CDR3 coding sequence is TGCAGCGTTTATTTGGGAACCTACGAGCAGTACTTC. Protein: CSVYLGTYEQYF.